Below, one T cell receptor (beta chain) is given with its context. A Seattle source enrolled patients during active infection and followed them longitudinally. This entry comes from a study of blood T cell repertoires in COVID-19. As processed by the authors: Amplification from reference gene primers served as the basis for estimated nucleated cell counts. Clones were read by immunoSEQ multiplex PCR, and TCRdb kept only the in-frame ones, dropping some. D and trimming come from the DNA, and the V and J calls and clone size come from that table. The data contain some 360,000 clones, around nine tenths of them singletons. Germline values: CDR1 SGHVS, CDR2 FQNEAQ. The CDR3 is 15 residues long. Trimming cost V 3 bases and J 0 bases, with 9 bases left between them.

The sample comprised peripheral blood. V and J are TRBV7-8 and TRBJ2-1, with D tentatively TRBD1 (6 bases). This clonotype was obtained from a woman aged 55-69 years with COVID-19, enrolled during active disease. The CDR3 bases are TGTGCCAGCAGCTTGTCAGGGGACTCCTACAATGAGCAGTTCTTC. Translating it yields CASSLSGDSYNEQFF.